What follows are 29 T cell receptor beta chains derived from one specimen sequenced in a study of T cells in Graves' hyperthyroidism and ophthalmopathy. From RNA transcripts, TCR beta CDR3 regions were amplified. First-round RT-PCR with HTBI primers amplified the TCR CDR3 region. One entry per CDR3 protein, called by TCRdb with MiXCR from the multiplex PCR reads. This repertoire shows 550,000 to 850,000 distinct CDR3 sequences, 18% found once; its top ten account for 16%. Sequenced sample: blood. These receptors were taken from a woman between 45 and 60 years old with Graves' hyperthyroidism that later progressed to Graves' ophthalmopathy.

The table lists this clonotype with many counts. The chain recombines TRBV2 with TRBJ1-5; weak D call: TRBD1 (5 bases). The CDR3 is 14 amino acids. Germline loops: CDR1 SNHLY, CDR2 FYNNEI. The ends were cut back, 9 bases at V and 6 bases at J, with 18 bases in the middle. CDR3 region: CASTEGSSGQPQHF. For the CDR3, the DNA is TGTGCCAGTACTGAGGGGAGCAGTGGTCAGCCCCAGCATTTT.

This clonotype was counted between two and nine times. This chain uses TRBV20-1 with TRBJ2-7; 7 bases fit TRBD1. The length of the CDR3 is 13 residues. Per the germline V gene, CDR1 is DFQATT and CDR2 is SNEGSKA (reference sequence). With 5 bases clipped from V and 0 bases from J, the junction kept 4 bases outside the gene matches. The CDR3 DNA is TGCAGTGCTGCCCCAGGGGGCTCCTACGAGCAGTACTTC. Translation: CSAAPGGSYEQYF.

This clonotype appeared many times. One end of the junction varies from germline; a read error may be responsible. The CDR3, as DNA: TGTGCCAGCTCCCCACAGGGGGCTGACTATGGCTACACCTTC. Translating gives CASSPQGADYGYTF. The V call is TRBV18, the J call TRBJ1-2; 9 nucleotides line up with TRBD1. Germline CDR1 is KGHSH and CDR2 is LQKENI. The CDR3 covers 14 residues.

This clonotype has a count of ten or more. V and J are TRBV12-3 or TRBV12-4 and TRBJ2-7, with 11 nucleotides matching TRBD1. There are 13 residues in the CDR3. Trimming cost V 8 bases and J 3 bases; bases outside gene matches: 3. As DNA, the CDR3 is TGTGCCAGCGGGGACAGGGGGAACTACGAGCAGTACTTC. This gives the protein CASGDRGNYEQYF.

The rearrangement uses TRBV4-1 and TRBJ2-5; 10 positions agree with TRBD2. The CDR3 runs 18 residues. The junction had 12 bases not matched to a gene; V was cut back by 0 bases and J by 5 bases. CDR1 and CDR2 from the germline V gene are MGHRA and YSYEKL. The CDR3 region is CASSQDLAGALIGETQYF. CDR3 in DNA: TGCGCCAGCAGCCAAGACCTAGCGGGGGCACTTATAGGGGAGACCCAGTACTTC.

The rearrangement uses TRBV14 and TRBJ1-2; D possibly corresponds to TRBD1 (5 bases). Deletions cut 4 bases from V and 3 bases from J, with 15 bases between. This CDR3 has 15 residues. Per germline, CDR1 SGHDN and CDR2 FVKESK. The CDR3 is CASSPKGPGYYGYTF. CDR3 sequence (DNA): TGTGCCAGCAGCCCGAAAGGTCCAGGGTACTATGGCTACACCTTC.

This clonotype was observed many times. This chain links TRBV5-1 with TRBJ1-2; D uncertain. Trimming took off 0 bases at V and 8 bases at J, with 11 bases between the two ends. CDR1 is SGHRS and CDR2 is YFSETQ in the germline V gene. The CDR3 runs 13 residues. CDR3 region: CASSLGRVGGYTF. The DNA for the CDR3 is TGCGCCAGCAGCTTGGGCCGGGTTGGCGGCTACACCTTC.

This sequence joins TRBV5-4 and TRBJ2-7; D is ambiguous. The germline V gene has CDR1 SGHNT and CDR2 YYREEE (reference sequence). This CDR3 comprises 15 residues. V was cut by 7 bases and J by 6 bases, with 23 bases left in between. The CDR3 loop is CASLTIQLVSGEQYF. In DNA form, the CDR3 reads TGTGCCAGCTTAACGATTCAACTCGTCTCGGGCGAGCAGTACTTC.

Details on this clonotype: A much larger clone is a single base away; this may be a read error. This chain links TRBV10-3 with TRBJ2-5; D may be TRBD2 (6 bases). CDR1 is ENHRY and CDR2 is SYGVKD in the germline V gene. The CDR3 sequence is 14 residues long. Trimming cost V 2 bases and J 0 bases, with 7 bases left between them. The CDR3, as DNA: TGTGCCATCAGTGAGGGGAGGCACCAAGAGACCCAGTACTTC. Translated: CAISEGRHQETQYF.

This chain links TRBV12-3 or TRBV12-4 with TRBJ2-3; TRBD2 aligns across 7 bases. The ends lost 8 bases at V and 1 base at J; junction bases unmatched: 6. The CDR3 contains 14 residues. The CDR3 coding sequence is TGTGCCAGCGGTAATGCGGGAGGCACAGATACGCAGTATTTT. Protein sequence: CASGNAGGTDTQYF.

The chain is built from TRBV7-2 and TRBJ1-3; D is uncertain. Trimming removed 4 bases from V and 0 bases from J, with 10 bases in between. CDR1 and CDR2 from the germline V gene are SGHTA and FQGNSA. CDR3 size: 15 residues. The CDR3 loop is CASSSAYSSGNTIYF. In DNA form, the CDR3 reads TGTGCCAGCAGCTCAGCCTACAGCTCTGGAAACACCATATATTTT.

This clonotype was recorded at least ten times. The chain joins TRBV30 to TRBJ1-1; 7 bases map to TRBD1. V shed 0 bases, J shed 4 bases, and the junction held 11 bases outside the gene matches. The CDR3 is made up of 16 amino acids. Germline assignment: CDR1 GTSNPN and CDR2 SVGIG (reference sequence). In DNA form, the CDR3 reads TGTGCCTGGAGTGTATACAGGGGCTTACTGAGCACTGAAGCTTTCTTT. This encodes CAWSVYRGLLSTEAFF.

The DNA for the CDR3 is TGTGCCTGGAGTTCTAGCGGGGGGCGAGAGACCCAGTACTTC. Its protein product is CAWSSSGGRETQYF. The V and J genes are TRBV30 and TRBJ2-5; 11 bases line up with TRBD2. The CDR3 covers 14 residues. In germline, CDR1 is GTSNPN, CDR2 SVGIG (reference sequence). J lost 4 bases, V lost 2 bases, and 3 bases had no gene match.

The genes are TRBV9 and TRBJ2-6; D may be TRBD1 or TRBD2 (7 bases each). Germline assignment: CDR1 SGDLS and CDR2 YYNGEE. V lost 4 bases, J lost 0 bases, and 14 bases lay in between. There are 17 residues in the CDR3. In DNA form, the CDR3 reads TGTGCCAGCAGCCCAGGGGGGGGATCCTCTGGGGCCAACGTCCTGACTTTC. Amino acids: CASSPGGGSSGANVLTF.

The V gene is TRBV18, the J gene TRBJ1-5; D not certain. Germline CDR1 and CDR2: KGHSH and LQKENI. The V end was cut by 3 bases, the J end by 0 bases, with 12 bases between. The length of the CDR3 is 16 residues. CDR3 coding DNA: TGTGCCAGCTCACCTCTTAGAGCATATAGCAATCAGCCCCAGCATTTT. Encoded protein: CASSPLRAYSNQPQHF.

This chain uses TRBV7-7 with TRBJ1-2, with D possibly TRBD1 on 6 matching bases. This CDR3 has 15 residues. Per the germline V gene, CDR1 is SSHAT and CDR2 is FNYEAQ (reference sequence). CDR3 region: CAVRDKGPGGYGYTF. In DNA, the CDR3 is TGTGCTGTCCGGGACAAGGGGCCTGGGGGCTATGGCTACACCTTC.

This clonotype was detected only a few times. V gene TRBV3-1 combines with J gene TRBJ2-2, with D perhaps matching TRBD2 (5 bases). In germline, CDR1 is LGHDT, CDR2 YNNKEL (reference sequence). The V end was cut by 5 bases, the J end by 6 bases, with 10 bases between. This CDR3 has 13 residues. CDR3 residues: CASSTVRAGELFF. The CDR3 DNA is TGTGCCAGCAGCACCGTGAGGGCCGGGGAGCTGTTTTTT.

This clonotype came up a few times. This chain connects TRBV9 to TRBJ2-3; D is perhaps TRBD1 (5 bases). Germline CDR1 and CDR2: SGDLS and YYNGEE. This CDR3 is built from 16 residues. Trimming cost V 4 bases and J 0 bases, with 15 bases left between them. The CDR3 is CASSPKTAPSTDTQYF. The CDR3 coding sequence is TGTGCCAGCAGCCCCAAGACAGCTCCTAGCACAGATACGCAGTATTTT.

The sample holds a few counts of this clonotype. The CDR3 loop reads CASSFVDGADTQYF. The CDR3 nucleotides read TGTGCCAGCAGCTTCGTTGATGGCGCAGATACGCAGTATTTT. The chain combines TRBV7-2 with TRBJ2-3; D is unresolved. The CDR3 loop spans 14 amino acids. The germline CDR1 and CDR2 sequences are SGHTA and FQGNSA. With 3 bases removed from V and 4 bases from J, the gap between germline ends came to 11 bases.

The V gene is TRBV15, the J gene TRBJ2-5; 10 nucleotides match TRBD2. The CDR3 contains 15 residues. CDR1 LNHNV and CDR2 YYDKDF come from the germline V gene (reference sequence). V shed 9 bases, J shed 4 bases, and the junction held 11 bases outside the gene matches. CDR3 protein: CATQRGGRNTETQYF. CDR3 bases: TGTGCCACTCAGCGGGGGGGCCGAAATACAGAGACCCAGTACTTC.

The CDR3 DNA follows: TGTGCCATCAGTGCACGGGACACCACCGGGGAGCTGTTTTTT. Translated, it gives CAISARDTTGELFF. This rearrangement joins TRBV10-3 to TRBJ2-2, with a possible D match to TRBD1 (6 bases). The germline CDR1 and CDR2 sequences are ENHRY and SYGVKD. This CDR3 is 14 amino acids long. Deletions cut 4 bases from V and 4 bases from J, with 10 bases between.

CDR3 sequence reads: CASSVGARDAEETQYF. As DNA, the CDR3 is TGTGCCAGCAGCGTGGGCGCAAGGGACGCCGAAGAGACCCAGTACTTC. The chain recombines TRBV9 with TRBJ2-5, with D tentatively TRBD1 or TRBD2 (5 bases each). V was cut by 2 bases and J by 3 bases, with 17 bases left in between. The CDR3 consists of 16 residues. Germline CDR1 and CDR2: SGDLS and YYNGEE.

The chain is built from TRBV20-1 and TRBJ2-1, with 10 nucleotides matching TRBD2. The germline CDR1 and CDR2 sequences are DFQATT and SNEGSKA (reference sequence). The CDR3 consists of 15 residues. V trimming: 0 bases; J trimming: 7 bases; junction bases outside the gene matches: 6. In DNA, the CDR3 is TGCAGTGCTAGAGATGGAGCGGGGGGGCCTAATGAGCAGTTCTTC. Encoded protein: CSARDGAGGPNEQFF.

Details on this clonotype: Germline and junction disagree at one end, which may indicate a read error. The rearrangement uses TRBV18 and TRBJ1-1, with a tentative D call TRBD1 (6 bases). The CDR3 is 15 residues long. In germline, CDR1 is KGHSH, CDR2 LQKENI. CDR3 residues: CASPPNRVGNTEAFF. Here the CDR3 DNA reads TGTGCCAGCCCACCTAACAGGGTGGGGAACACTGAAGCTTTCTTT.

This rearrangement joins TRBV5-1 to TRBJ1-4; 9 nucleotides align to TRBD1. The CDR3 length is 14 residues. CDR1 and CDR2 from the germline V gene are SGHRS and YFSETQ. V shed 5 bases, J shed 5 bases, and the junction held 4 bases outside the gene matches. DNA for the CDR3: TGCGCCAGCAGTCACACAGGGGGCAATGAAAAACTGTTTTTT. Its translation: CASSHTGGNEKLFF.

At least ten counts were recorded for this clonotype. V is TRBV5-1 and J is TRBJ2-3; no reliable D call. The V gene lost 4 bases and the J gene lost 1 base, with 10 bases spanning the gap. The CDR3 spans 14 residues. Per the germline V gene, CDR1 is SGHRS and CDR2 is YFSETQ. The CDR3 DNA is TGCGCCAGCAGCACCACGGCTGGCACAGATACGCAGTATTTT. Its protein is CASSTTAGTDTQYF.

V and J are TRBV11-2 and TRBJ1-1; 7 nucleotides agree with TRBD1. V lost 3 bases and J lost 4; bases outside the gene matches: 8. Germline loops: CDR1 SGHAT, CDR2 FQNNGV. The CDR3 extends over 15 amino acids. CDR3: CASSFQGGPSTEAFF. DNA for the CDR3: TGTGCCAGCAGCTTTCAGGGGGGGCCTAGCACTGAAGCTTTCTTT.

This clonotype was counted a few times. V and J are TRBV25-1 and TRBJ2-5; 7 bases agree with TRBD1. The CDR3 runs to 15 residues. CDR1 and CDR2 from the germline V gene are MGHDK and SYGVNS. V trimming: 0 bases; J trimming: 3 bases; junction bases outside the gene matches: 4. CDR3 sequence reads: CASSEYRGMEETQYF. The CDR3 coding sequence is TGTGCCAGCAGTGAATACAGGGGGATGGAAGAGACCCAGTACTTC.

This CDR3 is CASSSFLGNEKLFF. The DNA for the CDR3 is TGTGCCAGCAGCTCTTTCTTAGGGAACGAAAAACTGTTTTTT. This chain uses TRBV7-9 with TRBJ1-4; D not resolved. The CDR3 has 14 residues. Germline CDR1 and CDR2: SEHNR and FQNEAQ (reference sequence). Trimming removed 4 bases from V and 8 bases from J, with 14 bases in between.